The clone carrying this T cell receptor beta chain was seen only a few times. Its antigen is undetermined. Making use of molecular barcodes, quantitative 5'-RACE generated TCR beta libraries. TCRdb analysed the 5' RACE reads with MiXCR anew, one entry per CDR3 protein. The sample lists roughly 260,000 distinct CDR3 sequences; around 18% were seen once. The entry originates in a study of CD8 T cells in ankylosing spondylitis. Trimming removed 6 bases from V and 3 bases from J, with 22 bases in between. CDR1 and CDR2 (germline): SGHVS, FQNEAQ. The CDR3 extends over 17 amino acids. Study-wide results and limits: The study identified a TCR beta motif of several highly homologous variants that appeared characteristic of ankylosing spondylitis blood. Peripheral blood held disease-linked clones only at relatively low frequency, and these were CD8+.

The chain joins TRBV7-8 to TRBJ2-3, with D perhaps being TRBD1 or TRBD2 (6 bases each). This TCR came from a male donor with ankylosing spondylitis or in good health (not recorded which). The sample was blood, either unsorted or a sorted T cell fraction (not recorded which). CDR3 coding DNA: TGTGCCAGCAGTTTCGCCCTAGGGGGAGGCCGGACAGATACGCAGTATTTT. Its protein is CASSFALGGGRTDTQYF.